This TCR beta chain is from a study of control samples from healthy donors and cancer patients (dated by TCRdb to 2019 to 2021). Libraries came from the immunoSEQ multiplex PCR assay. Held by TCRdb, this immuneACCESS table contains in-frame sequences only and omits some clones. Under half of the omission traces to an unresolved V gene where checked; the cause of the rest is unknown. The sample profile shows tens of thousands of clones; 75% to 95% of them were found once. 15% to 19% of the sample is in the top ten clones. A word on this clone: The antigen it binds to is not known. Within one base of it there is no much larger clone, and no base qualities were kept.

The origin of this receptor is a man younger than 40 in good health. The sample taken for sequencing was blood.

The sequence in DNA is TGTGCCAGCAGTGTCCAGGGAAGACAAGAGACCCAGTACTTC. This translates into CASSVQGRQETQYF. The chain is made from TRBV2 and TRBJ2-5; TRBD1 is a possible D gene, resting on 5 matching bases. Looking up the germline V gene yields CDR1 SNHLY and CDR2 FYNNEI. V and J are truncated by 4 bases and 2 bases respectively, leaving an intervening sequence of 11 bases. The CDR3, from cysteine to phenylalanine, totals 14 residues. CDR3 DNA is the only sequence kept; it has 42 bases, read in frame from the first base.